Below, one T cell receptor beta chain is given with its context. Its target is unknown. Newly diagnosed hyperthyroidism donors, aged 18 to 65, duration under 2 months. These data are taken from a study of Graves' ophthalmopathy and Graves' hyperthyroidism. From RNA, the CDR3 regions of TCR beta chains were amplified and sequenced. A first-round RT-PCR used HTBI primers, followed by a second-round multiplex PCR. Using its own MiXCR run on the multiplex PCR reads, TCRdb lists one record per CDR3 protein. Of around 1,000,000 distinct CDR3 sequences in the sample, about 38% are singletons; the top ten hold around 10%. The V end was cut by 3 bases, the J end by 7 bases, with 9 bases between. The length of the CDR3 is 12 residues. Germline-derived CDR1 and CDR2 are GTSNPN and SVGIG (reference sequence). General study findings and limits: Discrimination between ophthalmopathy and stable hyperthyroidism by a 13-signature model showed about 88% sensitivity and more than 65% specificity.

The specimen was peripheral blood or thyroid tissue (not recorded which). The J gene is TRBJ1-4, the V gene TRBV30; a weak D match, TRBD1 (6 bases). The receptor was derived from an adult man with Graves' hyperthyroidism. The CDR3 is CAWSRGGEKLFF. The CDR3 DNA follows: TGTGCCTGGAGCAGGGGCGGTGAAAAACTGTTTTTT.